This is a list of T cell receptor beta chains from one sample in a study of read filtering for tumor transcriptome and immune sequencing. Each CDR3 protein is one row after TCRdb ran MiXCR on the reads. The table records approximately 93,000 distinct CDR3 sequences, 20% to 25% of them present only once. Sequenced input: a population of CD138-negative cells sorted from bone marrow. These receptors all stem from a donor aged 40 or over with multiple myeloma. Both conserved end residues are part of each CDR3. A D gene is named only where the DNA matches it firmly. A clone size is listed for some rows: how often the clone was seen (once, few, many), or a class if it is expanded.

TRBV29-1,.,.,TRBJ2-3,CSVDAGRTDTQYF,TGCAGCGTTGACGCAGGGCGCACAGATACGCAGTATTTT
TRBV7-8,.,many,TRBJ2-1,CASSPARYNEQFF,TGTGCCAGCAGCCCGGCACGTTACAATGAGCAGTTCTTC
TRBV2,.,few,TRBJ2-5,CAHAEGEFETQYF,TGTGCCCACGCAGAGGGGGAGTTCGAGACCCAGTACTTC
TRBV6-4,TRBD2,many,TRBJ2-2,CASRPFAGDGELFF,TGTGCCAGCAGGCCGTTTGCGGGGGACGGGGAGCTGTTTTTT
TRBV20-1,.,many,TRBJ2-7,CSVPVRTGAEQYF,TGCAGTGTCCCCGTGCGCACTGGGGCCGAGCAGTACTTC
TRBV7-2,.,many,TRBJ1-1,CASSLAENTEAFF,TGTGCCAGCAGCTTGGCAGAGAACACTGAAGCTTTCTTT
TRBV5-1,TRBD1,few,TRBJ1-1,CASRVQPGQGGREAFF,TGCGCCAGTAGGGTACAGCCGGGACAGGGGGGACGTGAAGCTTTCTTT
TRBV5-1,.,many,TRBJ2-7,CASSEGHSYEQYF,TGCGCCAGCAGCGAAGGACATTCCTACGAGCAGTACTTC
TRBV10-1,TRBD2,.,TRBJ2-3,CASSEVRGTKDTQYF,TGCGCCAGCAGTGAGGTTCGCGGGACTAAAGATACGCAGTATTTT
TRBV10-3,TRBD1,.,TRBJ1-2,CAINGQGFYGYTF,TGTGCCATCAACGGACAGGGGTTTTATGGCTACACCTTC
TRBV5-5,.,many,TRBJ1-1,CASSSLSESAFF,TGTGCCAGCAGCTCCTTATCAGAGTCCGCTTTCTTT